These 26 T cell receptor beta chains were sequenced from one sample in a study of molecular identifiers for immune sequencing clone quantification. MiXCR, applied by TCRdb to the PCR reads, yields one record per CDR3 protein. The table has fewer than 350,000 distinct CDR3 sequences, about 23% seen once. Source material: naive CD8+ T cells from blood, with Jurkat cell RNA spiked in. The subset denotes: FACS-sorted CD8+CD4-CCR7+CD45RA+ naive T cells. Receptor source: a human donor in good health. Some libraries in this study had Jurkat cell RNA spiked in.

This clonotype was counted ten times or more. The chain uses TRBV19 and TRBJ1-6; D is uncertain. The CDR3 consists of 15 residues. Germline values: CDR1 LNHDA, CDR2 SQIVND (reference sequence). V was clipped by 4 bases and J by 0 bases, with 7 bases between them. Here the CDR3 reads CASSTRSSYNSPLHF. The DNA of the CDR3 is TGTGCCAGTAGTACTCGGAGCTCCTATAATTCACCCCTCCACTTT.

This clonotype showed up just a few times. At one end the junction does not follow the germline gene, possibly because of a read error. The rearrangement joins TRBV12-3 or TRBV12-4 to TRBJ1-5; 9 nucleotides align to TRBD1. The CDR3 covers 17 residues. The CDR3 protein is CASTKTGGPYSDQPQHF. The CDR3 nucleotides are TGTGCCAGCACCAAGACAGGGGGTCCCTATAGCGATCAGCCCCAGCATTTT.

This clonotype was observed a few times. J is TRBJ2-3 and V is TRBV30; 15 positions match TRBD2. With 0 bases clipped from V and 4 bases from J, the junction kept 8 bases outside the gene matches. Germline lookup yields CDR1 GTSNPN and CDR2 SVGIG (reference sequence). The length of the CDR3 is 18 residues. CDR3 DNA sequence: TGTGCCTGGAGTGTACCCCCGGGACTAGCGGGAGGTCCAGATACGCAGTATTTT. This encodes CAWSVPPGLAGGPDTQYF.

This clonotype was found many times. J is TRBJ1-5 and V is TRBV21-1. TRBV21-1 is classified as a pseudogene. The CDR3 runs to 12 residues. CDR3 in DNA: TGTGCCAGCAGCAAAGCAGATCAGCCCCAGCATTTT. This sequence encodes CASSKADQPQHF.

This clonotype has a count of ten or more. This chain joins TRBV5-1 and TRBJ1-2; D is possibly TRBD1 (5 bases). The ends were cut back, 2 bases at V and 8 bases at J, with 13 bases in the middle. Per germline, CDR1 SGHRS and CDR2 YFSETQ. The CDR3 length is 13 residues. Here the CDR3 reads CASSLRGVEGYTF. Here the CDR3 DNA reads TGCGCCAGCAGCTTAAGAGGGGTTGAAGGCTACACCTTC.

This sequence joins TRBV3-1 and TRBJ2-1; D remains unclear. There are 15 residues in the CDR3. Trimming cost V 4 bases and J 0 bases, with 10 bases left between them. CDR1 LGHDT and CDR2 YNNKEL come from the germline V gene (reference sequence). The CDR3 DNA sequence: TGTGCCAGCAGCCCGGACGCCAGCTCCTACAATGAGCAGTTCTTC. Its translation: CASSPDASSYNEQFF.

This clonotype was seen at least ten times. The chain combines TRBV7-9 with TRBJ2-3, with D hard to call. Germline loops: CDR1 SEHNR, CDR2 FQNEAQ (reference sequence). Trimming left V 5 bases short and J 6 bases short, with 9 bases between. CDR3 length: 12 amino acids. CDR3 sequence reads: CASSPPLDTQYF. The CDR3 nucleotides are TGTGCCAGCAGCCCCCCACTGGATACGCAGTATTTT.

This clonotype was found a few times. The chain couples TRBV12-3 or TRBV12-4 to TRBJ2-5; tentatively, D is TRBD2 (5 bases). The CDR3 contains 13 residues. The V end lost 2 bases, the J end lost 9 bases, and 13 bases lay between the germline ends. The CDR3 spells CASSLTPWGAQYF. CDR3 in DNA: TGTGCCAGCAGTTTAACCCCATGGGGAGCCCAGTACTTC.

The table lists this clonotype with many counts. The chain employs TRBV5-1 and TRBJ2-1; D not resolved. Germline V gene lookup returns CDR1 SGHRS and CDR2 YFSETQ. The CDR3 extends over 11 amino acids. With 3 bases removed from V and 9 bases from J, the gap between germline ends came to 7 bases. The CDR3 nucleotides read TGCGCCAGCAGCTCCGCTGCTGAGCAGTTCTTC. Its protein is CASSSAAEQFF. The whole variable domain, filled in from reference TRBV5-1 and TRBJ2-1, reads KAGVTQTPRYLIKTRGQQVTLSCSPISGHRSVSWYQQTPGQGLQFLFEYFSETQRNKGNFPGRFSGRQFSNSRSEMNVSTLELGDSALYLCASSSAAEQFFGPGTRLTVL.

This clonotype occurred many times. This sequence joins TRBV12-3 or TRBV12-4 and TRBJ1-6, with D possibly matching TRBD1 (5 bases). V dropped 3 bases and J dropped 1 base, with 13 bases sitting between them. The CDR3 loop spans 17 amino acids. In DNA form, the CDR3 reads TGTGCCAGCAGTTTGGGAGTCAGGGTATCCTATAATTCACCCCTCCACTTT. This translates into CASSLGVRVSYNSPLHF.

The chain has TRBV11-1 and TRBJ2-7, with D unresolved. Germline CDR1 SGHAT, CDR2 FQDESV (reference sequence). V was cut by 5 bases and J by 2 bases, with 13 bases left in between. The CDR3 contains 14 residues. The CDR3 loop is CASSLRTAAYEQYF. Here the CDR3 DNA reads TGTGCCAGCAGCCTCCGGACGGCTGCCTACGAGCAGTACTTC.

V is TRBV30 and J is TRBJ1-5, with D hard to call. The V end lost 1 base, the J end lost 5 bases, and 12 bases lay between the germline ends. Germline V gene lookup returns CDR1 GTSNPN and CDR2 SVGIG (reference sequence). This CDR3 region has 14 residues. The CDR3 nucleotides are TGTGCCTGGAGTGAGGGTTTGGGAGATCAGCCCCAGCATTTT. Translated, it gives CAWSEGLGDQPQHF.

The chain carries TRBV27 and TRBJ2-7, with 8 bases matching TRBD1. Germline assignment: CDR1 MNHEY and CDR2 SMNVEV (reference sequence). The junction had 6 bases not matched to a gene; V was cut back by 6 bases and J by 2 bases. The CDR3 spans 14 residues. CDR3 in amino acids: CASSYRGATYEQYF. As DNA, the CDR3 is TGTGCCAGCAGCTACAGGGGGGCCACCTACGAGCAGTACTTC.

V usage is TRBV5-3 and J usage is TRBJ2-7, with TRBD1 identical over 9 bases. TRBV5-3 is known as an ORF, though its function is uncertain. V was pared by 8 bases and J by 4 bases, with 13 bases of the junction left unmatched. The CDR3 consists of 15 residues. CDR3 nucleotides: TGTGCCAGCGGCACCCCACAGGGGGCTCCTTACGAGCAGTACTTC. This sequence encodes CASGTPQGAPYEQYF.

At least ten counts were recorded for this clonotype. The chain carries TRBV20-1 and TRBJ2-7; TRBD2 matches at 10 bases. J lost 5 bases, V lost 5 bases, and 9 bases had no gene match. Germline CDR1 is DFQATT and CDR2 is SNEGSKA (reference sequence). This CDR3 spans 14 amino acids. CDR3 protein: CSARGPSGSHEQYF. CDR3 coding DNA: TGCAGTGCTCGGGGGCCTAGCGGGAGCCACGAGCAGTACTTC.

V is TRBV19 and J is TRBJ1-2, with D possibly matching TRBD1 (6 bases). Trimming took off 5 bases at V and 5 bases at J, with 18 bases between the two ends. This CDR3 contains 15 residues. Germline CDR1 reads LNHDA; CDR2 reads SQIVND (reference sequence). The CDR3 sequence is CASSLTAGTPYGYTF. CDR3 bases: TGTGCCAGTAGTCTCACGGCCGGGACACCATATGGCTACACCTTC.

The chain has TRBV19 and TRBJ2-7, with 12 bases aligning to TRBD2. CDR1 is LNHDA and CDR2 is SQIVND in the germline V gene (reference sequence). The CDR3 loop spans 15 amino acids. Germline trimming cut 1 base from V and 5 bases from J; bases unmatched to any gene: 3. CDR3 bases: TGTGCCAGTAGTATAGGGACTAGCGGGAACGACGAGCAGTACTTC. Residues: CASSIGTSGNDEQYF.

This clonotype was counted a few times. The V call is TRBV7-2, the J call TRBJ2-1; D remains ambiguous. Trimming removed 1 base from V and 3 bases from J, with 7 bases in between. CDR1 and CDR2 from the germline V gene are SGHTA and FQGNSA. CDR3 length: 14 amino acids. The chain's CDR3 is CASSLVSDYNEQFF. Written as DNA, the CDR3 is TGTGCCAGCAGCTTAGTATCTGACTACAATGAGCAGTTCTTC.

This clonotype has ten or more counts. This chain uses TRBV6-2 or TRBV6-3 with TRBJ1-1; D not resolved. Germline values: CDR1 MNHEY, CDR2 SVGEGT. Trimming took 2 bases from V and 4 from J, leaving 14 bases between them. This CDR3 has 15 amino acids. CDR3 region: CASSYVVGLGTEAFF. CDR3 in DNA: TGTGCCAGCAGTTACGTTGTGGGTCTCGGCACTGAAGCTTTCTTT.

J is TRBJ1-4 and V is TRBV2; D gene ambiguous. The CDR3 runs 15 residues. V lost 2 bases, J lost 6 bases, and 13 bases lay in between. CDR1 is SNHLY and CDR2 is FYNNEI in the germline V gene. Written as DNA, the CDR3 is TGTGCCAGCAGTGAAAGCGGCAGAGGTGATGAAAAACTGTTTTTT. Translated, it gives CASSESGRGDEKLFF.

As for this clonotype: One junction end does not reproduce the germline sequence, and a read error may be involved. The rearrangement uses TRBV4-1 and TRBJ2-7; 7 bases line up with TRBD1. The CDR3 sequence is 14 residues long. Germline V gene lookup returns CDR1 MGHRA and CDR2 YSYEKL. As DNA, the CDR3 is TGCGCCAGCGGCCAAGTGACAGGGTCCTACGAGCAGTACTTC. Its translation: CASGQVTGSYEQYF.

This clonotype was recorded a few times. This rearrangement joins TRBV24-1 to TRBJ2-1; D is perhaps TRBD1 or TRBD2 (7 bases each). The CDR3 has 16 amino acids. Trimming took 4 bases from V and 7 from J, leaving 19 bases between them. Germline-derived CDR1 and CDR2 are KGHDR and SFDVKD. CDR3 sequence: CATSDREEGGWNEQFF. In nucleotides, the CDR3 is TGTGCCACCAGTGACCGGGAGGAAGGGGGCTGGAATGAGCAGTTCTTC.

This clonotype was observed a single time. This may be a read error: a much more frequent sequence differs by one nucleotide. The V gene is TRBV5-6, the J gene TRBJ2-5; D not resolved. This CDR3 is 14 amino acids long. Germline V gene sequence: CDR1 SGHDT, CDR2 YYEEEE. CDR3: CVSSLRWAQETQYF. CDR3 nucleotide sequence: TGTGTCAGCAGCTTGAGATGGGCCCAAGAGACCCAGTACTTC.

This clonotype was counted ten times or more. CDR3 DNA: TGCAGCGTTGAAACGGCGGGAGGCTACGAGCAGTACTTC. This sequence encodes CSVETAGGYEQYF. This chain joins TRBV29-1 and TRBJ2-7; 8 bases fit TRBD2. Germline CDR1 SQVTM, CDR2 ANQGSEA. J gave up 3 bases and V 2 bases, and 3 bases lay outside the gene matches. The CDR3 runs 13 residues.

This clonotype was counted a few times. CDR3 nucleotides: TGTGCCAGCAGAGTCCGCGACAGTACCTACAATGAGCAGTTCTTC. It specifies CASRVRDSTYNEQFF. The chain joins TRBV6-2 or TRBV6-3 to TRBJ2-1; tentatively, D is TRBD1 (5 bases). The CDR3 is 15 amino acids. Deletions cut 6 bases from V and 2 bases from J, with 14 bases between. Germline-derived CDR1 and CDR2 are MNHEY and SVGEGT.

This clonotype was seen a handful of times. This CDR3 is CASSTGDNTEAFF. CDR3 nucleotides: TGTGCCAGCAGTACCGGGGACAACACTGAAGCTTTCTTT. The V and J genes are TRBV25-1 and TRBJ1-1, with TRBD1 as a possible D gene (5 bases). This CDR3 region has 13 residues. V lost 5 bases to trimming and J lost 2 bases, with 9 bases between them. Germline V gene lookup returns CDR1 MGHDK and CDR2 SYGVNS.